This T cell receptor (beta chain) was observed in a study of Tregs in tolerant kidney transplant recipients (dated by TCRdb to the late 2010s). Looking at the study overall: The transplants used related donors with nonmyeloablative bone marrow transplantation, and mixed chimerism in the human trials was transient. TCRbeta sequencing was used in the study to identify donor-specific regulatory T cells before combined kidney and bone marrow transplantation, and the identified cells were then tracked after transplant.

Including the terminal cysteine and phenylalanine, the CDR3 comprises 16 residues. The entry retains the CDR3 DNA only, 48 bases that are in frame from base 1. Trimming takes 2 bases from V and 4 bases from J, and the germline ends sit 18 bases apart. Via the germline V gene, CDR1 is SGHRS and CDR2 YFSETQ. Note on this clone: It has no known antigen specificity. Nothing much larger sits one base from this clone, and base qualities are not available.

For TCRbeta CDR3 sequencing, genomic DNA was extracted from sorted cells using the QIAGEN DNeasy Blood and Tissue Kit. High-throughput TCRbeta CDR3 sequencing, including PCR amplification with bias correction and internal controls, was performed commercially through immunoSEQ. On the authors' methods: Unique productive TCRbeta sequences were defined by CDR3 nucleotide sequence where primers matched, otherwise by CDR3 amino acid sequence with Vbeta and Jbeta genes. Sorting error was corrected by removing sequences shared between sorted populations at a frequency ratio of 2:1 or less, and the remaining shared sequences were assigned to the higher population. A sequence counted as donor-reactive if, in CFSE-low cells, the sequence had a frequency of at least 0.01% and was expanded at least 5-fold compared with unstimulated cells. Repertoire divergence was quantified by Jensen-Shannon divergence using the top 100 TCRbeta sequences ranked by frequency. When a sample had multiple sequencing runs, each run was corrected for sorting error separately and the runs were then pooled. Held by TCRdb, this immuneACCESS table contains in-frame sequences only and omits some clones. Under half of the omission traces to an unresolved V gene where checked; the cause of the rest is unknown. V and J calls and clone size follow that table, whereas D and trimming were derived from the DNA. Counted in this sample were some 80,000 clones; about 98% of them appeared once. The ten largest clones represent roughly 0.59% of the sample.

On the study overall, not on this receptor specifically: Biological reproducibility was not directly addressed, though technical replication error appeared minimal. The study was constrained by small patient numbers, and validation of the findings is required in larger populations and under other immunosuppression protocols. For some patients, the PCR primers changed as time went on, which meant samples from those patients could not be compared with one another at the nucleotide level. Donor-specific Treg expansion was found to exceed global Treg expansion in tolerant patients, suggesting antigen-driven rather than nonspecific expansion. Expanding Tregs with activated donor B cells appeared to identify the most biologically relevant and donor-specific TCRbeta repertoire.

The time point label corresponds to: blood sample drawn before combined kidney and bone marrow transplant. Thawed PBMCs were FACS-sorted into unstimulated Tregs (CD4+CD25+CD127-), CD4+ non-Tregs (CD4+CD25-), CD4 cells and CD8 cells. Patients were a few combined kidney and bone marrow transplant recipients from the ITN036ST trial, and only these trial subjects had samples available. Healthy control blood was processed to PBMCs with a Ficoll density gradient and then cryopreserved, whereas patient PBMCs were collected both before and after transplant. The source was CD4+ T cells from blood, collected before the transplant. This clonotype was sampled from a human donor who received a combined kidney and bone marrow transplant. The chain joins TRBV5-1 to TRBJ1-1; TRBD1 could be the D gene, as 6 bases match. The CDR3 region has the sequence CASSFARGAATTEAFF. Read as DNA, the sequence is TGCGCCAGCAGCTTCGCCAGGGGCGCGGCTACCACTGAAGCTTTCTTT.